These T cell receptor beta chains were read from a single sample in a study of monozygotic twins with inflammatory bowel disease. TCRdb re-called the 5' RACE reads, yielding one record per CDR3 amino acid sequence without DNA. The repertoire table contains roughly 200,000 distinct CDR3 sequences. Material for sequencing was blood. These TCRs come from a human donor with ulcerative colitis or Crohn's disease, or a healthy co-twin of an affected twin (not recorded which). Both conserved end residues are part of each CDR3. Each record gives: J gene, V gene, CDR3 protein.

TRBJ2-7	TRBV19	CASSDSTYEQYF
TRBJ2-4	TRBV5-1	CASSWVRSGGPTVLAKNIQYF
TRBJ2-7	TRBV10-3	CAIRNGGTDEQYF
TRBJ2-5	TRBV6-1	CASRRGTGALTVETQYF
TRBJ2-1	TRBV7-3	CASSQGTGMANEQFF
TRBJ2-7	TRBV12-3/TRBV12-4	CASSTGGSSYEQYF
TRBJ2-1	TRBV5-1	CASSLTAPGQGYNEQFF
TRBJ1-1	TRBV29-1	CSVPGGGGTEAFF
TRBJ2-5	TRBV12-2	CASRLVPAETQYF
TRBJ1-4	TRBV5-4	CASSLDPFQGRFF
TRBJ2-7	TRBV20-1	CSAGRQVVEEQYF
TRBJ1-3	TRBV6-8	CASMGSFPGNTIYF
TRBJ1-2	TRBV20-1	CSARTLYGYTF
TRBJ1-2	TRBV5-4	CASSLLSDRVYGYTF
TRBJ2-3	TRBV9	CASSVAGEFTDTQYF
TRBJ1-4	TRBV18	CASSRRRQGQDEKLFF